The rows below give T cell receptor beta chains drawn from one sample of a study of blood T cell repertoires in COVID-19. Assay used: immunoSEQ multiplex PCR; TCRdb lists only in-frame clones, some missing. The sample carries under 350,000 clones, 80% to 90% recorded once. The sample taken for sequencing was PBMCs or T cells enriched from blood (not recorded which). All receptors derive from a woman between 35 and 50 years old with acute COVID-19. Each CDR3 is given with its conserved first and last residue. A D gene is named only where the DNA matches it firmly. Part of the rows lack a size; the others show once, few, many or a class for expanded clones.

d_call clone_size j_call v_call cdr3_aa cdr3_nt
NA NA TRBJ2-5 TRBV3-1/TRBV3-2 CASSQEVGTQYF TGTGCCAGCAGCCAAGAGGTCGGGACCCAGTACTTC
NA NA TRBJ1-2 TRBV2 CASSARGKTYGYTF TGTGCCAGCAGTGCCCGAGGGAAGACCTATGGCTACACCTTC
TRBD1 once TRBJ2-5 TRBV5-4 CASSIDRGRETQYF TGTGCCAGCAGCATAGACAGGGGGCGAGAGACCCAGTACTTC
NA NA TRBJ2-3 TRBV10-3 CAIKGGQPADTQYF TGTGCCATCAAAGGCGGGCAGCCCGCCGATACGCAGTATTTT
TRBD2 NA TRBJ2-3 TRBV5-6 CASSPPTSGRADTQYF TGTGCCAGCAGCCCACCGACTAGCGGGAGAGCAGATACGCAGTATTTT
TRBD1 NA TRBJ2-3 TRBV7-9 CASRSGQGSTDTQYF TGTGCCAGCAGATCCGGACAGGGGAGCACAGATACGCAGTATTTT
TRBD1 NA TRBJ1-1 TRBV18 CASSPRQGGETEAFF TGTGCCAGCTCACCGAGACAGGGGGGGGAAACTGAAGCTTTCTTT
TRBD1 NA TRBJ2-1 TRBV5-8 CASSSYRGQNTNEQFF TGTGCCAGCAGCTCATACAGGGGGCAAAATACCAATGAGCAGTTCTTC
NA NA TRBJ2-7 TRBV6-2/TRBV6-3 CASSQPRDGSSYEQYF TGTGCCAGCAGTCAACCCCGGGACGGGAGCTCCTACGAGCAGTACTTC
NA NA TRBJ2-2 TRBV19 CASIGRFANTGELFF TGTGCCAGTATCGGCAGGTTCGCGAACACCGGGGAGCTGTTTTTT
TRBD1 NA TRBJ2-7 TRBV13 CASSTGQAIYEQYF TGTGCCAGCAGTACAGGACAGGCCATCTACGAGCAGTACTTC
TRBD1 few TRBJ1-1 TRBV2 CASSGDRGKGTEAFF TGTGCCAGCAGTGGCGACAGGGGAAAGGGCACTGAAGCTTTCTTT
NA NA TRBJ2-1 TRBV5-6 CASSLDGGRYNEQFF TGTGCCAGCAGCTTGGATGGCGGGCGGTACAATGAGCAGTTCTTC
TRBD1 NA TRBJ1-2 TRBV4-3 CASSQALPGQGNYGYTF TGCGCCAGCAGCCAAGCCCTCCCGGGACAGGGGAACTATGGCTACACCTTC
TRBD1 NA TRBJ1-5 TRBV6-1 CASSESWPGGAGSNQPQHF TGTGCCAGCAGTGAAAGTTGGCCAGGGGGCGCCGGTAGCAATCAGCCCCAGCATTTT
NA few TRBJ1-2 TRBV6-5 CASNGGKITNYGYTF TGTGCCAGCAACGGGGGGAAGATAACTAACTATGGCTACACCTTC
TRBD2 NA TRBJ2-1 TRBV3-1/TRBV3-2 CASSLGGSGTHNEQFF TGTGCCAGCAGCCTGGGTGGTAGCGGGACCCACAATGAGCAGTTCTTC
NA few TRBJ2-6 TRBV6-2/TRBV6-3 CASSYDSAGANVLTF TGTGCCAGCAGTTACGACAGTGCGGGGGCCAACGTCCTGACTTTC
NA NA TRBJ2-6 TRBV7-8 CASSTDSPSGANVLTF TGTGCCAGCAGCACGGACAGTCCTTCTGGGGCCAACGTCCTGACTTTC
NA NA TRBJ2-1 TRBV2 CASSVLAGEQFF TGTGCCAGCAGTGTGTTGGCGGGAGAGCAGTTCTTC
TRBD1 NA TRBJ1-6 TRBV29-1 CSVAQGSNSPLHF TGCAGCGTCGCACAGGGGTCTAATTCACCCCTCCACTTT
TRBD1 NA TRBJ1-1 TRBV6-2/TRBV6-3 CASSSWTGANTEAFF TGTGCCAGCAGTAGTTGGACAGGCGCCAACACTGAAGCTTTCTTT
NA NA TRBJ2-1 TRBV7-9 CASSLGQGTAGVYNEQFF TGTGCCAGCAGCTTAGGACAGGGGACGGCGGGGGTTTACAATGAGCAGTTCTTC
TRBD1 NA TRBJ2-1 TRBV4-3 CASSQGGDSHEQFF TGCGCCAGCAGCCAAGGAGGGGACAGTCATGAGCAGTTCTTC
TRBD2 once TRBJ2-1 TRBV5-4 CASSLTWTSSYNEQFF TGTGCCAGCAGCTTGACCTGGACTAGCTCCTACAATGAGCAGTTCTTC
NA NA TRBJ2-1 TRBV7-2 CASKGLSSYNEQFF TGTGCCAGCAAGGGACTTAGCTCCTACAATGAGCAGTTCTTC